A selection of T cell receptor beta chains follows, all from one sample in a study of cytomegalovirus exposure and HLA in healthy donors. Sequenced by immunoSEQ multiplex PCR; TCRdb stores in-frame clones only, minus some. The table records approximately 150,000 clones, 80% of them present only once. Sequenced material: PBMCs. The source of these receptors is a man aged 25 to 45 in good health and CMV-seropositive. CDR3s include the opening cysteine and the closing phenylalanine or tryptophan. Each record gives: CDR3 protein, CDR3 DNA, V gene, clone size, D gene, J gene. A D gene is named only where the DNA matches it firmly. Clone size is not always given. Where it is, it says once, few, many or a class for expanded clones.

CDR3aa: CASSPDRGLDEQYF; CDR3nt: TGTGCCAGCAGCCCCGACAGGGGTTTGGACGAGCAGTACTTC; v_gene: TRBV28; abundance: NA; d_gene: TRBD1; j_gene: TRBJ2-7
CDR3aa: CASSWGLGGQETQYF; CDR3nt: TGCGCCAGCAGCTGGGGACTCGGAGGGCAAGAGACCCAGTACTTC; v_gene: TRBV5-1; abundance: NA; d_gene: NA; j_gene: TRBJ2-5
CDR3aa: CASSQDEGDYNEQFF; CDR3nt: TGTGCCAGCAGCCAAGATGAAGGGGACTACAATGAGCAGTTCTTC; v_gene: TRBV4-2; abundance: NA; d_gene: NA; j_gene: TRBJ2-1
CDR3aa: CASRSGLQGPNYGYTF; CDR3nt: TGTGCCAGCAGAAGTGGGTTGCAGGGCCCTAACTATGGCTACACCTTC; v_gene: TRBV28; abundance: NA; d_gene: NA; j_gene: TRBJ1-2
CDR3aa: CASSFWTGFTGELFF; CDR3nt: TGTGCCAGCAGTTTTTGGACAGGGTTCACCGGGGAGCTGTTTTTT; v_gene: TRBV27; abundance: NA; d_gene: TRBD1; j_gene: TRBJ2-2
CDR3aa: CASSFDRGRVETQYF; CDR3nt: TGTGCCAGCAGTTTCGACAGGGGGCGAGTGGAGACCCAGTACTTC; v_gene: TRBV28; abundance: NA; d_gene: TRBD1; j_gene: TRBJ2-5
CDR3aa: CASSSGGRTGELFF; CDR3nt: TGTGCCAGCAGCTCAGGGGGACGGACCGGGGAGCTGTTTTTT; v_gene: TRBV5-8; abundance: NA; d_gene: TRBD1; j_gene: TRBJ2-2
CDR3aa: CASSLWDRSSYEQYF; CDR3nt: TGTGCCAGCAGCCTATGGGACAGGAGCTCCTACGAGCAGTACTTC; v_gene: TRBV7-2; abundance: NA; d_gene: TRBD1; j_gene: TRBJ2-7
CDR3aa: CASSTTGGWGTGELFF; CDR3nt: TGTGCCAGTAGTACAACAGGGGGCTGGGGCACCGGGGAGCTGTTTTTT; v_gene: TRBV19; abundance: NA; d_gene: TRBD1; j_gene: TRBJ2-2
CDR3aa: CATSRDLMMSSYNEQFF; CDR3nt: TGTGCCACCAGCAGAGATCTTATGATGAGCTCCTACAATGAGCAGTTCTTC; v_gene: TRBV15; abundance: NA; d_gene: NA; j_gene: TRBJ2-1
CDR3aa: CASSEMGSSTF; CDR3nt: TGTGCCAGTAGTGAGATGGGCAGCTCCACCTTC; v_gene: TRBV19; abundance: NA; d_gene: NA; j_gene: TRBJ1-2
CDR3aa: CASSLAGSGYNEQFF; CDR3nt: TGTGCCAGCAGCTTAGCGGGCAGCGGATACAATGAGCAGTTCTTC; v_gene: TRBV7-6; abundance: NA; d_gene: NA; j_gene: TRBJ2-1
CDR3aa: CASSERTAINSPLHF; CDR3nt: TGTGCCAGCTCAGAGAGGACAGCAATTAATTCACCCCTCCACTTT; v_gene: TRBV19; abundance: few; d_gene: NA; j_gene: TRBJ1-6
CDR3aa: CASSPSGMNTEAFF; CDR3nt: TGTGCCAGCAGCCCTTCGGGGATGAACACTGAAGCTTTCTTT; v_gene: TRBV14; abundance: NA; d_gene: NA; j_gene: TRBJ1-1
CDR3aa: CASSPYRDNEQFF; CDR3nt: TGTGCCAGCAGTCCCTACAGGGACAATGAGCAGTTCTTC; v_gene: TRBV2; abundance: NA; d_gene: NA; j_gene: TRBJ2-1
CDR3aa: CVSLGDRSYEQYF; CDR3nt: TGTGTCAGCTTAGGGGACAGGAGCTACGAGCAGTACTTC; v_gene: TRBV2; abundance: NA; d_gene: TRBD1; j_gene: TRBJ2-7
CDR3aa: CACSESRYGYTF; CDR3nt: TGTGCCTGTTCGGAGTCCCGCTATGGCTACACCTTC; v_gene: TRBV30; abundance: NA; d_gene: NA; j_gene: TRBJ1-2
CDR3aa: CASSPGQGDQPQHF; CDR3nt: TGCGCCAGCAGCCCGGGACAGGGTGATCAGCCCCAGCATTTT; v_gene: TRBV5-1; abundance: NA; d_gene: TRBD1; j_gene: TRBJ1-5
CDR3aa: CASRPDRVGTEAFF; CDR3nt: TGTGCCAGCAGACCAGACAGGGTCGGCACTGAAGCTTTCTTT; v_gene: TRBV27; abundance: NA; d_gene: TRBD1; j_gene: TRBJ1-1
CDR3aa: CASSQRRGANRNTGELFF; CDR3nt: TGCGCCAGCAGCCAACGGCGGGGCGCCAACCGCAACACCGGGGAGCTGTTTTTT; v_gene: TRBV4-1; abundance: NA; d_gene: NA; j_gene: TRBJ2-2
CDR3aa: CASSSGGRGREKLFF; CDR3nt: TGTGCCAGTAGTAGCGGCGGGAGGGGGCGCGAAAAACTGTTTTTT; v_gene: TRBV19; abundance: NA; d_gene: TRBD1; j_gene: TRBJ1-4
CDR3aa: CASSESQYLTNEKLFF; CDR3nt: TGTGCCAGCAGTGAATCACAGTACCTAACTAATGAAAAACTGTTTTTT; v_gene: TRBV2; abundance: few; d_gene: NA; j_gene: TRBJ1-4
CDR3aa: CASSLIGQDYGYTF; CDR3nt: TGTGCCAGCAGCTTGATCGGACAGGACTATGGCTACACCTTC; v_gene: TRBV5-4; abundance: NA; d_gene: TRBD1; j_gene: TRBJ1-2
CDR3aa: CASSRRGPLAKNIQYF; CDR3nt: TGTGCCAGCAGCCGCCGCGGCCCCTTAGCCAAAAACATTCAGTACTTC; v_gene: TRBV5-4; abundance: NA; d_gene: NA; j_gene: TRBJ2-4
CDR3aa: CASSFRLAGENEQFF; CDR3nt: TGTGCCAGCAGTTTCAGACTAGCGGGGGAAAATGAGCAGTTCTTC; v_gene: TRBV28; abundance: NA; d_gene: TRBD2; j_gene: TRBJ2-1
CDR3aa: CASSVGGGLAGGRSYNEQFF; CDR3nt: TGTGCCAGCAGCGTAGGAGGAGGACTAGCGGGAGGCCGCTCCTACAATGAGCAGTTCTTC; v_gene: TRBV9; abundance: NA; d_gene: TRBD2; j_gene: TRBJ2-1